Listed below are T cell receptor beta chains from one sample, sequenced in a study of T cell responses to AZD1222 COVID-19 vaccine. This table comes from immunoSEQ multiplex PCR, and its TCRdb copy is limited to in-frame clones, with some not included. The sample shows about 96,000 clones, approximately 89% of them seen only once. The sample here was peripheral blood, taken on day 0 of MenACWY control vaccination. The receptor set was obtained from an adult in good health. The CDR3 runs from the conserved cysteine through the conserved F or W. Fields, in order: clone size, V gene, J gene, D gene, CDR3 DNA, CDR3 protein. A D gene is named only where the DNA matches it firmly. Part of the rows lack a size; the others show once, few, many or a class for expanded clones.

.	TRBV2	TRBJ2-1	TRBD1	TGTGCCAGCAGTGTGGGACAGTCCTACAATGAGCAGTTCTTC	CASSVGQSYNEQFF
.	TRBV14	TRBJ1-2	.	TGTGCCAGCAGCCGAGACAGGTTGGACTATGGCTACACCTTC	CASSRDRLDYGYTF
.	TRBV7-6	TRBJ2-5	.	TGTGCCAGCAGCTTGACTGAACAAGAGACCCAGTACTTC	CASSLTEQETQYF
.	TRBV18	TRBJ2-3	.	TGTGCCAGCTCTCGGGGAGCCACAGATACGCAGTATTTT	CASSRGATDTQYF
few	TRBV19	TRBJ2-3	.	TGTGCCAGTCTGGGGGTGAGCGCAGATACGCAGTATTTT	CASLGVSADTQYF
.	TRBV28	TRBJ1-1	.	TGTGCCGGTCACCGGGAGGGCAACACTGAAGCTTTCTTT	CAGHREGNTEAFF
.	TRBV6-5	TRBJ1-1	.	TGTGCCAGCAGGGTTGGGAACAGGCGGGCTTTCTTT	CASRVGNRRAFF
.	TRBV6-5	TRBJ2-7	TRBD2	TGTGCCAGCAGGGCGGCTAGCGGGGGTTTGGACGAGCAGTACTTC	CASRAASGGLDEQYF
once	TRBV28	TRBJ1-1	.	TGTGCCAGCAGCCTACGGGACATTGAAGCTTTCTTT	CASSLRDIEAFF
.	TRBV28	TRBJ2-7	.	TGTGCCAGCAGCCTCTCTTTTGTTGGCGAGCAGTACTTC	CASSLSFVGEQYF
.	TRBV5-5	TRBJ1-5	.	TGTGCCAGCAGCTTGGTATCAGCTTACAATCAGCCCCAGCATTTT	CASSLVSAYNQPQHF
.	TRBV7-2	TRBJ2-1	TRBD2	TGTGCCAGCAGCTTATCGGCGGGGGGCTACAATGAGCAGTTCTTC	CASSLSAGGYNEQFF
.	TRBV5-1	TRBJ2-7	.	TGCGCCAGCAGCTCATCCTGGGGCCGAGAGCAGTACTTC	CASSSSWGREQYF
.	TRBV6-5	TRBJ1-1	.	TGTGCCAGCAGCGTTAGGACGGTGAACACTGAAGCTTTCTTT	CASSVRTVNTEAFF
.	TRBV5-6	TRBJ1-5	.	TGTGCCAGCAGCCGGACGTGGGGCAATCAGCCCCAGCATTTT	CASSRTWGNQPQHF
.	TRBV19	TRBJ2-5	TRBD2	TGTGCCAGTAGTCCGGGACTAGCGGGATCTCCCTCAGAGACCCAGTACTTC	CASSPGLAGSPSETQYF
.	TRBV19	TRBJ2-5	.	TGTGCCAGTAGTATAGACCCGGGGAAAGAGACCCAGTACTTC	CASSIDPGKETQYF
.	TRBV3-1/TRBV3-2	TRBJ2-2	.	TGTGCCAGCAGCCAGTCTTCAAGGCCCACCGGGGAGCTGTTTTTT	CASSQSSRPTGELFF